This passage covers 29 T cell receptor beta chains from one sample sequenced in a study of T cells in Graves' hyperthyroidism and ophthalmopathy (dated by TCRdb to about 2019). Library construction relied on multiplex PCR. Sequenced on an Illumina HiSeq 2000. The TCR beta CDR3 regions were amplified from the RNA transcripts. The first round of RT-PCR for the TCR CDR3 was performed with the HTBI primer set and the Qiagen OneStep RT-PCR kit. Using fastp trimming at Q25 and MiXCR clonotype assembly, TCRdb reanalyzed the public sequencing data and kept in-frame beta chains. Every distinct CDR3 protein forms one entry, paired with its most common genes and DNA. The sample table lists more than 500,000 distinct CDR3 sequences, 12% to 15% of them with a count of one. The top ten clonotypes cover roughly 13% of the sample. Sequenced input: blood. The origin of the receptors is a woman in her 40s with Graves' hyperthyroidism.

This clonotype was found many times. The genes are TRBV7-9 and TRBJ2-2, with 7 bases lining up with TRBD2. The V gene end was trimmed by 3 bases and the J gene end by 6 bases; junction bases not matched to a gene: 7. This CDR3 comprises 15 residues. Germline V CDR1 and CDR2: SEHNR, FQNEAQ (reference sequence). CDR3 sequence: CASSLVGGSAGELFF. CDR3 DNA sequence: TGTGCCAGCAGCTTGGTTGGCGGGAGTGCCGGGGAGCTGTTTTTT.

The chain recombines TRBV28 with TRBJ2-1; the match to TRBD2 covers 9 bases. V shed 1 base and J 0 bases; nucleotides not matched to a gene: 10. CDR1 and CDR2 (germline): MDHEN, SYDVKM. The length of the CDR3 is 19 residues. The CDR3 loop is CASSLSTSGIRSSYNEQFF. The DNA for the CDR3 is TGTGCCAGCAGTTTATCGACTAGCGGCATTCGTAGCTCCTACAATGAGCAGTTCTTC.

CDR3 region: CASSWRQDRNTGELFF. CDR3 DNA: TGTGCCAGCAGTTGGAGACAGGACCGAAACACCGGGGAGCTGTTTTTT. The genes are TRBV27 and TRBJ2-2, with D possibly TRBD1 on 6 matching bases. This CDR3 is 16 amino acids long. Trimming pared 4 bases from V and 2 bases from J, leaving 14 bases between. Germline CDR1 is MNHEY and CDR2 is SMNVEV (reference sequence).

This clonotype was seen ten or more times. This chain uses TRBV11-1 with TRBJ2-5; 8 positions match TRBD1. V dropped 6 bases and J dropped 3; count of bases not matched to a gene: 6. Germline V gives CDR1 SGHAT, CDR2 FQDESV (reference sequence). This CDR3 spans 14 amino acids. The CDR3 sequence: CASRPGQGKETQYF. CDR3 coding DNA: TGTGCCAGCAGACCCGGACAGGGTAAAGAGACCCAGTACTTC.

The V and J genes are TRBV20-1 and TRBJ1-5, with TRBD1 matching over 7 bases. Germline trimming cut 6 bases from V and 3 bases from J; bases unmatched to any gene: 17. Germline CDR1 DFQATT, CDR2 SNEGSKA (reference sequence). The CDR3 runs 17 residues. CDR3 in DNA: TGCAGTGCCACTAACGCAGGGGGTGCGATGTTCAATCAGCCCCAGCATTTT. Encoded protein: CSATNAGGAMFNQPQHF.

This clonotype was seen at least ten times. The chain carries TRBV5-1 and TRBJ1-1; TRBD1 might be the D (6 bases). CDR3 length: 13 residues. CDR1 SGHRS and CDR2 YFSETQ come from the germline V gene. V was trimmed by 4 bases and J by 3 bases, leaving 10 bases between them. CDR3 amino acids: CASSPGQYTEAFF. In DNA form, the CDR3 reads TGCGCCAGCAGCCCAGGACAGTACACTGAAGCTTTCTTT.

The gene calls are TRBV5-5 and TRBJ2-5; D may correspond to TRBD1 or TRBD2 (5 bases each). The CDR3 runs 14 residues. The ends were cut back, 2 bases at V and 5 bases at J, with 13 bases in the middle. CDR1 is SGHKS and CDR2 is YYEKEE in the germline V gene (reference sequence). The CDR3 sequence: CASSLWLAGETQYF. The DNA of the CDR3 is TGTGCCAGCAGCTTATGGCTAGCAGGGGAGACCCAGTACTTC.

This clonotype was seen a handful of times. The CDR3 DNA follows: TGTGCCAGCAGTGCCCGGATGACTAATGAGCAGTTCTTC. Translation gives CASSARMTNEQFF. The gene calls are TRBV25-1 and TRBJ2-1; no definite D call. Trimming took 4 bases from V and 7 from J, leaving 11 bases between them. The germline gives CDR1 MGHDK, CDR2 SYGVNS. CDR3 length: 13 residues. Together with reference TRBV25-1 and TRBJ2-1, the CDR3 gives the full variable domain: EADIYQTPRYLVIGTGKKITLECSQTMGHDKMYWYQQDPGMELHLIHYSYGVNSTEKGDLSSESTVSRIRTEHFPLTLESARPSHTSQYLCASSARMTNEQFFGPGTRLTVL.

This clonotype was detected only a few times. This chain links TRBV28 with TRBJ1-2; tentative D call: TRBD1 (5 bases). V was cut by 8 bases and J by 0 bases, with 10 bases left in between. Per the germline V gene, CDR1 is MDHEN and CDR2 is SYDVKM. The CDR3 loop spans 13 amino acids. This chain's CDR3 is CASSGPPNYGYTF. The CDR3 DNA is TGTGCCAGCTCGGGACCCCCTAACTATGGCTACACCTTC.

This clonotype came up many times. The V call is TRBV6-1, the J call TRBJ1-2; D gene unclear. There are 14 residues in the CDR3. Germline V lookup: CDR1 MNHNS, CDR2 SASEGT. V lost 7 bases and J lost 0, with 12 bases in between. CDR3 bases: TGTGCCAGCATTTCGGGAAGGGCTAACTATGGCTACACCTTC. Protein: CASISGRANYGYTF.

This clonotype was seen repeatedly, ten times or more. The chain couples TRBV29-1 to TRBJ2-3, with TRBD2 identical over 10 bases. The length of the CDR3 is 18 residues. Germline CDR1 SQVTM, CDR2 ANQGSEA. V gave up 2 bases and J gave up 4 bases; unmatched junction bases: 15. The CDR3 sequence is CSVEFYTSGVESADTQYF. The CDR3 DNA follows: TGCAGCGTTGAATTCTATACTAGCGGGGTTGAGAGCGCAGATACGCAGTATTTT.

This clonotype was observed once. Possible read error: a much larger clone is one base away. The rearrangement links TRBV12-3 or TRBV12-4 to TRBJ1-1; D is unclear. The CDR3 spans 13 residues. CDR3 in amino acids: CASSSSGNTKAFF. In nucleotides, the CDR3 is TGTGCCAGCAGCTCCTCAGGTAACACTAAAGCTTTCTTT.

Remarks on this clonotype: Being one base from a much bigger clone, this may be a read error. This likely comes from a read error, as the CDR3 has no conserved phenylalanine or tryptophan at its end. The chain uses TRBV9 and TRBJ2-7, with D tentatively TRBD1 or TRBD2 (5 bases each). The CDR3 runs to 15 residues. CDR1 and CDR2 (germline): SGDLS, YYNGEE. V was clipped by 4 bases and J by 3 bases, with 17 bases between them. The CDR3 coding sequence is TGTGCCAGCAGCTTGTCCGGGACGACCGACTACGAGCAGTACTTA. Amino acid sequence: CASSLSGTTDYEQYL.

This clonotype was detected ten times or more. This rearrangement joins TRBV27 to TRBJ2-1; D gene uncertain. This CDR3 spans 15 amino acids. Deletions cut 5 bases from V and 0 bases from J, with 11 bases between. Per the germline V gene, CDR1 is MNHEY and CDR2 is SMNVEV (reference sequence). CDR3 amino acids: CASSKQTSSYNEQFF. As DNA, the CDR3 is TGTGCCAGCAGTAAACAGACGAGCTCCTACAATGAGCAGTTCTTC.

This clonotype was recorded at least ten times. This chain connects TRBV30 to TRBJ1-3; D is undetermined. CDR1 is GTSNPN and CDR2 is SVGIG in the germline V gene (reference sequence). The V end lost 0 bases, the J end lost 6 bases, and 12 bases lay between the germline ends. The CDR3 covers 14 residues. The CDR3 DNA follows: TGTGCCTGGAGTGTAATCCCAGCCGAAAACACCATATATTTT. Amino acid sequence: CAWSVIPAENTIYF.

As to this clonotype: A much larger clone lies one base from this, so it may be a read error. V usage is TRBV12-5 and J usage is TRBJ2-1; 11 positions match TRBD2. The CDR3 has 14 amino acids. The germline V gene encodes CDR1 LGHNT and CDR2 FRNRAP. The CDR3 DNA reads as TGTACTAGTGCCTTGGGGCTAGCGGGAGGTGAGCAGTTCTTC. Translated: CTSALGLAGGEQFF.

This clonotype came up many times. V and J are TRBV30 and TRBJ2-7; no firm D call. CDR3 length equals 14 residues. In germline, CDR1 is GTSNPN, CDR2 SVGIG (reference sequence). Trimming shortened V by 2 bases and J by 5 bases, and 16 bases separated the two germline ends. This CDR3 is CAWSPSGGVHEQYF. The CDR3 DNA reads TGTGCCTGGAGTCCCTCGGGTGGGGTCCACGAGCAGTACTTC. Full variable domain (remainder filled in from reference TRBV30 and TRBJ2-7): SQTIHQWPATLVQPVGSPLSLECTVEGTSNPNLYWYRQAAGRGLQLLFYSVGIGQISSEVPQNLSASRPQDRQFILSSKKLLLSDSGFYLCAWSPSGGVHEQYFGPGTRLTVT.

This clonotype was counted at least ten times. The chain couples TRBV5-1 to TRBJ2-5; D unresolved. The V end lost 1 base, the J end lost 1 base, and 8 bases lay between the germline ends. This CDR3 contains 14 residues. The germline CDR1 and CDR2 sequences are SGHRS and YFSETQ. CDR3 region: CASSLLQSQETQYF. Written as DNA, the CDR3 is TGCGCCAGCAGCTTGTTACAATCCCAAGAGACCCAGTACTTC.

The chain is built from TRBV7-2 and TRBJ1-6; D is unclear. CDR1 and CDR2 from the germline V gene are SGHTA and FQGNSA. Trimming removed 5 bases at V and 10 bases at J, with 18 bases between. The CDR3 has 15 amino acids. CDR3 region: CASSESRGLGSPLHF. The CDR3 nucleotides are TGTGCCAGCAGCGAGAGTCGAGGGCTGGGGTCACCCCTCCACTTT.

The chain carries TRBV10-3 and TRBJ2-7; 9 positions agree with TRBD1. The ends lost 6 bases at V and 2 bases at J; junction bases unmatched: 5. The CDR3 consists of 14 residues. Germline CDR1 reads ENHRY; CDR2 reads SYGVKD. CDR3 residues: CAISVDRGAYEQYF. DNA of the CDR3: TGTGCCATCAGCGTGGACAGGGGTGCCTACGAGCAGTACTTC.

This clonotype was seen ten or more times. V is TRBV11-1 and J is TRBJ2-3; D ambiguous. The V gene's germline CDR1 is SGHAT and CDR2 FQDESV (reference sequence). V lost 6 bases and J lost 8, with 18 bases in between. The CDR3 is 14 residues long. The CDR3 loop is CASRPEAPGLTQYF. For the CDR3, the DNA is TGTGCCAGCAGACCTGAAGCCCCGGGCCTTACGCAGTATTTT.

The table lists this clonotype with many counts. The chain links TRBV18 to TRBJ1-4; D is uncertain. The germline V gene encodes CDR1 KGHSH and CDR2 LQKENI. The CDR3 sequence is 13 residues long. Trimming took off 5 bases at V and 8 bases at J, with 12 bases between the two ends. The CDR3 spells CASSETLNEKLFF. CDR3 nucleotide sequence: TGTGCCAGCTCAGAGACACTGAACGAAAAACTGTTTTTT.

There are many counts of this clonotype. J is TRBJ1-2 and V is TRBV11-2, with 7 nucleotides matching TRBD1. The CDR3 runs 14 residues. With V trimmed by 5 bases and J by 3 bases, 6 bases remained unmatched. Germline CDR1 is SGHAT and CDR2 is FQNNGV. The CDR3 loop is CASSRQGLDYGYTF. The CDR3 DNA is TGTGCCAGCAGCCGACAGGGTCTTGACTATGGCTACACCTTC.

Ten or more counts support this clonotype. This chain links TRBV28 with TRBJ2-7; D gene ambiguous. V gave up 2 bases and J gave up 3 bases, with 5 bases separating them. Germline V lookup: CDR1 MDHEN, CDR2 SYDVKM. The CDR3 contains 12 residues. The DNA of the CDR3 is TGTGCCAGCAGTTTACTGGTCTACGAGCAGTACTTC. This codes for CASSLLVYEQYF.

This clonotype was observed at least ten times. V and J are TRBV12-3 or TRBV12-4 and TRBJ1-2; 10 bases map to TRBD1. The CDR3 consists of 14 residues. Trimming took 5 bases from V and 6 from J; bases not matched to a gene: 6. CDR3 region: CASSPPGQGNGYTF. The CDR3 DNA sequence: TGTGCCAGCAGTCCCCCGGGACAGGGGAATGGCTACACCTTC.

The chain uses TRBV29-1 and TRBJ1-1; the D is unclear. Trimming stripped 6 bases from V and 0 bases from J, with 11 bases between. CDR1 is SQVTM and CDR2 is ANQGSEA in the germline V gene. The CDR3 is 13 residues long. CDR3 loop: CSVYGGMNTEAFF. DNA for the CDR3: TGCAGCGTGTACGGTGGGATGAACACTGAAGCTTTCTTT. Complete variable domain (other parts from reference TRBV29-1 and TRBJ1-1): SAVISQKPSRDICQRGTSLTIQCQVDSQVTMMFWYRQQPGQSLTLIATANQGSEATYESGFVIDKFPISRPNLTFSTLTVSNMSPEDSSIYLCSVYGGMNTEAFFGQGTRLTVV.

This clonotype has only a few counts. The J gene is TRBJ2-5, the V gene TRBV24-1, with 12 bases that match TRBD1. The germline gives CDR1 KGHDR, CDR2 SFDVKD. V lost 0 bases, J lost 5 bases, and 6 bases stayed unmatched. The CDR3 totals 17 residues. The CDR3: CATSDLGGQGAGETQYF. Here the CDR3 DNA reads TGTGCCACCAGTGATTTGGGGGGACAGGGGGCCGGGGAGACCCAGTACTTC.

This chain joins TRBV12-3 or TRBV12-4 and TRBJ1-4, with 9 bases matching TRBD1. The V segment lost 6 bases and the J segment 7 bases; nucleotides outside the gene matches: 3. There are 13 residues in the CDR3. CDR3 DNA: TGTGCCAGCAGAACGACAGGGGGTGAAAAACTGTTTTTT. Translation: CASRTTGGEKLFF.

This clonotype was found many times. V is TRBV20-1 and J is TRBJ2-3; 8 nucleotides agree with TRBD1. CDR1 is DFQATT and CDR2 is SNEGSKA in the germline V gene (reference sequence). The CDR3 spans 15 residues. V dropped 5 bases and J dropped 5; count of bases not matched to a gene: 12. CDR3 sequence reads: CSAPPAQGAQDTQYF. In DNA form, the CDR3 reads TGCAGTGCTCCTCCGGCGCAGGGGGCACAAGATACGCAGTATTTT.